The 30 T cell receptor beta chains listed next were all sequenced from one sample in a study of blood T cell repertoires in COVID-19. The data were produced by immunoSEQ multiplex PCR, yet TCRdb's version contains in-frame clones alone and is incomplete. The repertoire holds around 250,000 clones, with 84% as singletons. Sample: peripheral blood. The receptors come from a woman aged 40-49 years who had recovered from COVID-19.

CDR3 loop: CASSLTPLFGFGTEAFF. CDR3 coding DNA: TGTGCCAGCAGTTTAACACCCCTCTTCGGGTTCGGGACTGAAGCTTTCTTT. This chain uses TRBV28 with TRBJ1-1; D remains ambiguous. In germline, CDR1 is MDHEN, CDR2 SYDVKM. CDR3 length: 17 amino acids. V was pared by 2 bases and J by 5 bases, with 21 bases between.

The chain is built from TRBV2 and TRBJ2-6; a possible D gene is TRBD1 (6 bases). CDR3 length: 15 amino acids. Per germline, CDR1 SNHLY and CDR2 FYNNEI. With 5 bases removed from V and 4 bases from J, the gap between germline ends came to 12 bases. CDR3 protein: CASSSSGVGANVLTF. In DNA, the CDR3 is TGTGCCAGCAGTTCTTCAGGGGTGGGGGCCAACGTCCTGACTTTC.

This clone was seen once. CDR3 sequence reads: CASSLVRGGRSGTDTQYF. The CDR3 DNA reads as TGTGCCAGCAGCTTAGTGCGGGGGGGCCGGTCGGGCACAGATACGCAGTATTTT. The chain carries TRBV11-3 and TRBJ2-3; TRBD2 agrees at 9 bases. V shed 1 base and J 1 base; nucleotides not matched to a gene: 9. The CDR3 runs to 18 residues. Germline V CDR1 and CDR2: SGHNT, YENEEA.

This clone showed up just once. The V and J genes are TRBV2 and TRBJ1-2; no definite D call. Between the trimmed V and J ends, which lost 3 bases and 2 bases, there was a span of 7 bases. The germline gives CDR1 SNHLY, CDR2 FYNNEI. CDR3 length: 13 residues. For the CDR3, the DNA is TGTGCCAGCAGTGACGTCGGGAACTATGGCTACACCTTC. Translated: CASSDVGNYGYTF.

The chain is built from TRBV29-1 and TRBJ1-6; D not certain. CDR1 is SQVTM, CDR2 ANQGSEA, per germline. Trimming cost V 6 bases and J 6 bases, with 12 bases left between them. This CDR3 is built from 13 residues. The CDR3 DNA follows: TGCAGCGTCCTGGCCGACACTAATTCACCCCTCCACTTT. Protein product: CSVLADTNSPLHF.

The chain combines TRBV15 with TRBJ2-7; 7 bases fit TRBD1. The CDR3 sequence is 15 residues long. After removal of 2 bases from V and 0 bases from J, the junction contained 4 bases not matched to a gene. Germline V gene lookup returns CDR1 LNHNV and CDR2 YYDKDF (reference sequence). The CDR3 DNA is TGTGCCACCAGCAGAAGACAGGGAGTCTCCTACGAGCAGTACTTC. Translation: CATSRRQGVSYEQYF.

This chain connects TRBV5-6 to TRBJ2-7; 10 bases fit TRBD1. There are 15 residues in the CDR3. Looked up from germline, CDR1 is SGHDT and CDR2 is YYEEEE. The V and J ends lost 4 bases and 0 bases, in that order; junction bases with no gene match: 4. The chain's CDR3 is CASSLTGGSSYEQYF. The CDR3 bases are TGTGCCAGCAGCCTGACAGGGGGCAGCTCCTACGAGCAGTACTTC.

The V gene is TRBV5-4, the J gene TRBJ2-3; tentative D call: TRBD2 (7 bases). This CDR3 region has 14 residues. The V end was cut by 6 bases, the J end by 2 bases, with 13 bases between. Germline V gene lookup returns CDR1 SGHNT and CDR2 YYREEE (reference sequence). CDR3 residues: CASTRGGDTDTQYF. Written as DNA, the CDR3 is TGTGCCAGCACCCGCGGGGGCGACACAGATACGCAGTATTTT.

The chain recombines TRBV29-1 with TRBJ1-1; D unclear. V gave up 2 bases and J gave up 5 bases, with 9 bases separating them. Germline V gene sequence: CDR1 SQVTM, CDR2 ANQGSEA. The CDR3 extends over 12 amino acids. DNA for the CDR3: TGCAGCGTTGAAATTGGGAGTACTGAAGCTTTCTTT. It yields the protein CSVEIGSTEAFF.

V gene TRBV6-5 combines with J gene TRBJ1-2; D may be TRBD1 (6 bases). Germline loops: CDR1 MNHEY, CDR2 SVGAGI. The V and J ends lost 8 bases and 6 bases respectively, with 16 bases between them. The CDR3 spans 13 residues. The CDR3 coding sequence is TGTGCCAGCTCAGGGACGCCAGGGGATGGCTACACCTTC. Residues: CASSGTPGDGYTF.

V gene TRBV5-4 combines with J gene TRBJ2-7; unclear D gene. Germline V gene sequence: CDR1 SGHNT, CDR2 YYREEE (reference sequence). CDR3 length: 12 amino acids. Trimming removed 1 base from V and 7 bases from J, with 9 bases in between. DNA of the CDR3: TGTGCCAGCAGCTTGAATACGAGGGAGCAGTACTTC. This codes for CASSLNTREQYF.

The rearrangement links TRBV7-3 to TRBJ1-3; D may be TRBD1 (5 bases). Trimming removed 4 bases at V and 3 bases at J, with 13 bases between. From germline, CDR1 is SGHTA and CDR2 FQGTGA. The CDR3 spans 15 residues. CDR3 DNA: TGTGCCAGCAGCTCTTCCCCAGGGATTGGAAACACCATATATTTT. It codes for CASSSSPGIGNTIYF. The whole variable domain, filled in from reference TRBV7-3 and TRBJ1-3, reads GAGVSQTPSNKVTEKGKYVELRCDPISGHTALYWYRQSLGQGPEFLIYFQGTGAADDSGLPNDRFFAVRPEGSVSTLKIQRTERGDSAVYLCASSSSPGIGNTIYFGEGSWLTVV.

CDR3 region: CASSRSGEWWDNEQFF. CDR3 bases: TGCGCCAGCAGCAGGTCTGGGGAGTGGTGGGACAATGAGCAGTTCTTC. The V and J genes are TRBV5-1 and TRBJ2-1, with D maybe TRBD2 (5 bases). CDR3 size: 16 residues. Looked up from germline, CDR1 is SGHRS and CDR2 is YFSETQ. V was trimmed by 4 bases and J by 5 bases, leaving 19 bases between them.

The chain recombines TRBV18 with TRBJ1-3; 7 bases align to TRBD1. The CDR3 sequence is 16 residues long. J was trimmed by 2 bases and V by 0 bases; bases with no gene match: 4. CDR1 and CDR2 from the germline V gene are KGHSH and LQKENI. The CDR3 nucleotides read TGTGCCAGCTCACCACCTTTACAGGGGACTGGAAACACCATATATTTT. This translates into CASSPPLQGTGNTIYF.

The V gene is TRBV7-7, the J gene TRBJ2-5; possible D gene TRBD2, 7 bases. V shed 0 bases and J shed 7 bases, with 12 bases lying between them. Germline V CDR1 and CDR2: SSHAT, FNYEAQ (reference sequence). CDR3 length: 14 residues. The CDR3 nucleotides are TGTGCCAGCAGCTTAGCGGGGGGGCCCGGGACCCAGTACTTC. It is translated as CASSLAGGPGTQYF.

V usage is TRBV4-1 and J usage is TRBJ2-7, with no clear D. The germline V and J ends were trimmed by 0 bases and 3 bases, with 15 bases remaining between them. The CDR3 totals 16 residues. From germline, CDR1 is MGHRA and CDR2 YSYEKL. For the CDR3, the DNA is TGCGCCAGCAGCCAAGATCCCGGAGCTACCAGCTACGAGCAGTACTTC. Its protein product is CASSQDPGATSYEQYF.

DNA for the CDR3: TGTGCCAGCAGTTCCCCCACTAAATCAGGCACAGATACGCAGTATTTT. Residues: CASSSPTKSGTDTQYF. V usage is TRBV28 and J usage is TRBJ2-3; D is unclear. Germline V gives CDR1 MDHEN, CDR2 SYDVKM. V lost 4 bases and J 1 base, leaving 15 bases between the germline ends. This CDR3 has 16 residues.

Of note for this clone: One base away lies a much larger clone, so this may be a sequencing read error. The chain joins TRBV6-2 or TRBV6-3 to TRBJ2-7, with a tentative D call TRBD2 (5 bases). This CDR3 contains 12 residues. V was trimmed by 2 bases and J by 5 bases, leaving 7 bases between them. The germline gives CDR1 MNHEY, CDR2 SVGEGT. The CDR3: CASSYTGNEQYF. For the CDR3, the DNA is TGTGCCAGCAGTTACACGGGGAACGAGCAGTACTTC.

This chain connects TRBV5-4 to TRBJ2-7, with 7 bases that match TRBD1. V trimming: 4 bases; J trimming: 2 bases; junction bases outside the gene matches: 6. The germline gives CDR1 SGHNT, CDR2 YYREEE (reference sequence). This CDR3 is built from 14 residues. CDR3 in DNA: TGTGCCAGCAGCGTGACCGGGACAGCCTACGAGCAGTACTTC. Translation gives CASSVTGTAYEQYF.

The V and J genes are TRBV6-5 and TRBJ1-1; the D is unclear. Trimming took 10 bases from V and 1 from J, leaving 10 bases between them. This CDR3 has 12 residues. From germline, CDR1 is MNHEY and CDR2 SVGAGI. The CDR3 coding sequence is TGTGCCACCTCGGTTGAGAACACTGAAGCTTTCTTT. Residues: CATSVENTEAFF.

The gene calls are TRBV6-5 and TRBJ2-7; 11 bases fit TRBD1. The CDR3 is 14 amino acids. From germline, CDR1 is MNHEY and CDR2 SVGAGI. V dropped 6 bases and J dropped 3; count of bases not matched to a gene: 4. The CDR3 DNA reads TGTGCCAGCAGACGGGGGACAGGGGGCTACGAGCAGTACTTC. This codes for CASRRGTGGYEQYF.

The rearrangement joins TRBV7-2 to TRBJ2-7; 7 bases line up with TRBD1. The CDR3 has 15 amino acids. Germline V lookup: CDR1 SGHTA, CDR2 FQGNSA. V was clipped by 5 bases and J by 6 bases; unmatched bases: 13. In DNA form, the CDR3 reads TGTGCCAGCAGCCTATCTCCTCGACAGGGTAGCGAGCAGTACTTC. It encodes CASSLSPRQGSEQYF. Based on the CDR3 plus reference TRBV7-2 and TRBJ2-7, the full variable domain is GAGVSQSPSNKVTEKGKDVELRCDPISGHTALYWYRQSLGQGLEFLIYFQGNSAPDKSGLPSDRFSAERTGGSVSTLTIQRTQQEDSAVYLCASSLSPRQGSEQYFGPGTRLTVT.

This sequence joins TRBV2 and TRBJ2-2, with 8 bases identical to TRBD1. CDR1 and CDR2 from the germline V gene are SNHLY and FYNNEI. The CDR3 runs 13 residues. V shed 4 bases and J 13 bases; nucleotides not matched to a gene: 8. This CDR3 reads CASSGDRGRGLFF. CDR3 bases: TGTGCCAGCAGTGGCGACAGGGGCAGAGGGCTGTTTTTT. Full variable domain (remainder filled in from reference TRBV2 and TRBJ2-2): EPEVTQTPSHQVTQMGQEVILRCVPISNHLYFYWYRQILGQKVEFLVSFYNNEISEKSEIFDDQFSVERPDGSNFTLKIRSTKLEDSAMYFCASSGDRGRGLFFGEGSRLTVL.

The chain joins TRBV3-1 (or the pseudogene TRBV3-2) to TRBJ2-1; TRBD2 might be the D (6 bases). Trimming took off 3 bases at V and 7 bases at J, with 13 bases between the two ends. The CDR3 length is 14 residues. From germline, CDR1 is LGHDT and CDR2 YNNKEL (reference sequence). In DNA, the CDR3 is TGTGCCAGCAGCCAGGCGGGACGAAAAAATGAGCAGTTCTTC. Encoded protein: CASSQAGRKNEQFF.

With respect to this clone: This may be a read error: a much more frequent sequence differs by one nucleotide. The CDR3, as DNA: TGTGTCAGCAGCCCCGGTCGTATTCAGTACTTC. Its protein product is CVSSPGRIQYF. The chain recombines TRBV11-2 with TRBJ2-4; D is unresolved. This CDR3 is 11 amino acids long. Germline V gene data show CDR1 as SGHAT and CDR2 as FQNNGV.

This sequence joins TRBV7-2 and TRBJ2-1, with 10 bases aligning to TRBD1. The CDR3 totals 15 residues. The V gene's germline CDR1 is SGHTA and CDR2 FQGNSA. J gave up 7 bases and V 4 bases, and 7 bases lay outside the gene matches. The CDR3 region is CASSWGQGTTNEQFF. DNA of the CDR3: TGTGCCAGCAGCTGGGGACAGGGGACGACGAATGAGCAGTTCTTC.

The chain uses TRBV2 and TRBJ1-5; D is unresolved. Germline loops: CDR1 SNHLY, CDR2 FYNNEI. The ends were cut back, 5 bases at V and 5 bases at J, with 10 bases in the middle. The CDR3 runs 13 residues. CDR3 in amino acids: CASSRDGYQPQHF. CDR3 nucleotides: TGTGCCAGCAGTCGCGACGGGTATCAGCCCCAGCATTTT.

The chain uses TRBV28 and TRBJ1-6; 11 bases line up with TRBD1. The CDR3 has 19 residues. Germline V CDR1 and CDR2: MDHEN, SYDVKM. J lost 1 base, V lost 4 bases, and 9 bases had no gene match. For the CDR3, the DNA is TGTGCCAGCAGTTCACCCGGGACAGGGGGTTTTTCCTATAATTCACCCCTCCACTTT. Its translation is CASSSPGTGGFSYNSPLHF.

CDR3 in amino acids: CASSHVGTVYEQYF. The CDR3, as DNA: TGCGCCAGCAGCCATGTCGGGACTGTCTACGAGCAGTACTTC. J is TRBJ2-7 and V is TRBV4-1; TRBD2 is a possible D gene (6 bases). This CDR3 contains 14 residues. Trimming removed 3 bases at V and 3 bases at J, with 12 bases between. CDR1 and CDR2 from the germline V gene are MGHRA and YSYEKL.

This rearrangement joins TRBV12-3 or TRBV12-4 to TRBJ1-2, with D possibly being TRBD1 (5 bases). The CDR3 loop spans 13 amino acids. V was shortened by 6 bases and J by 3 bases, with 11 bases between the two germline ends. The CDR3 protein is CASRSAGHYGYTF. CDR3 nucleotide sequence: TGTGCCAGCAGGTCAGCAGGGCACTATGGCTACACCTTC.